Listed below are T cell receptor beta chains from one sample, sequenced in a study of shared clonotypes between healthy human individuals. Libraries were prepared by immunoSEQ multiplex PCR; TCRdb keeps only in-frame clonotypes and omits some of them. The data show 2 million or so clones, with roughly 94% seen just once and 0.1% to 0.15% held by the top ten. The specimen sequenced was naive CD4+ T cells sorted from blood. The source is a man aged 18 to 35 in good health. Both conserved end residues are part of each CDR3. The D gene is left open where the match is weak. Clone size, where shown, is once, few, many, or a class for clones that have expanded.

j_gene: TRBJ1-5; v_gene: TRBV7-2; d_gene: TRBD1; abundance: -; CDR3aa: CASSPDRAGNPPQHF; CDR3nt: TGTGCCAGCAGCCCGGACAGGGCCGGCAATCCGCCCCAGCATTTT
j_gene: TRBJ1-1; v_gene: TRBV19; d_gene: TRBD1; abundance: -; CDR3aa: CASSSGRTGTEAFF; CDR3nt: TGTGCCAGTAGTAGCGGACGGACAGGTACTGAAGCTTTCTTT
j_gene: TRBJ1-3; v_gene: TRBV2; d_gene: -; abundance: -; CDR3aa: CASSEDGGLSSSGNTIYF; CDR3nt: TGTGCCAGCAGTGAAGACGGCGGACTCAGCTCCTCTGGAAACACCATATATTTT
j_gene: TRBJ2-1; v_gene: TRBV11-1; d_gene: TRBD2; abundance: -; CDR3aa: CASSLGTSAGNEQFF; CDR3nt: TGTGCCAGCAGCCTCGGGACTAGTGCAGGTAATGAGCAGTTCTTC
j_gene: TRBJ2-2; v_gene: TRBV7-7; d_gene: -; abundance: -; CDR3aa: CASSPDITGELFF; CDR3nt: TGTGCTAGCAGCCCGGACATCACCGGGGAGCTGTTTTTT
j_gene: TRBJ1-2; v_gene: TRBV5-1; d_gene: -; abundance: -; CDR3aa: CASSLQGASNYGYTF; CDR3nt: TGCGCCAGCAGCTTACAGGGTGCTAGTAACTATGGCTACACCTTC
j_gene: TRBJ2-1; v_gene: TRBV6-4; d_gene: TRBD1; abundance: -; CDR3aa: CASSDSGTALNEQFF; CDR3nt: TGTGCCAGCAGTGACTCTGGGACAGCTCTCAATGAGCAGTTCTTC
j_gene: TRBJ2-3; v_gene: TRBV7-6; d_gene: -; abundance: -; CDR3aa: CASSLGITPDTQYF; CDR3nt: TGTGCCAGCAGCTTGGGCATTACGCCAGATACGCAGTATTTT
j_gene: TRBJ1-6; v_gene: TRBV5-6; d_gene: -; abundance: -; CDR3aa: CASSLTGDSTYNSPLHF; CDR3nt: TGTGCCAGCAGCTTAACCGGCGACAGTACTTATAATTCACCCCTCCACTTT
j_gene: TRBJ1-5; v_gene: TRBV2; d_gene: -; abundance: -; CDR3aa: CASSEFGQPQHF; CDR3nt: TGTGCCAGCAGTGAATTCGGTCAGCCCCAGCATTTT
j_gene: TRBJ1-6; v_gene: TRBV5-1; d_gene: TRBD1; abundance: -; CDR3aa: CASRDRGLSNSPLHF; CDR3nt: TGCGCCAGCAGAGACAGGGGGCTCTCTAATTCACCCCTCCACTTT
j_gene: TRBJ1-1; v_gene: TRBV9; d_gene: -; abundance: once; CDR3aa: CASSVWEDTEAFF; CDR3nt: TGTGCCAGCAGCGTGTGGGAGGACACTGAAGCTTTCTTT
j_gene: TRBJ2-5; v_gene: TRBV29-1; d_gene: -; abundance: -; CDR3aa: CSVSEETQYF; CDR3nt: TGCAGCGTATCTGAAGAGACCCAGTACTTC
j_gene: TRBJ1-1; v_gene: TRBV19; d_gene: TRBD1; abundance: -; CDR3aa: CASSPDRVYTEAFF; CDR3nt: TGTGCCAGTAGCCCGGACAGGGTATACACTGAAGCTTTCTTT
j_gene: TRBJ1-2; v_gene: TRBV10-2; d_gene: TRBD1; abundance: -; CDR3aa: CASSPGQGYGYTF; CDR3nt: TGCGCCAGCAGTCCGGGACAGGGTTATGGCTACACCTTC
j_gene: TRBJ2-3; v_gene: TRBV5-4; d_gene: TRBD1; abundance: -; CDR3aa: CASSLGQGKGPTDTQYF; CDR3nt: TGTGCCAGCAGTCTAGGACAGGGAAAGGGCCCCACAGATACGCAGTATTTT
j_gene: TRBJ2-3; v_gene: TRBV6-1; d_gene: -; abundance: -; CDR3aa: CASIGVGTDTQYF; CDR3nt: TGTGCCAGCATCGGGGTAGGGACAGATACGCAGTATTTT
j_gene: TRBJ1-2; v_gene: TRBV25-1; d_gene: TRBD1; abundance: -; CDR3aa: CASKDRARGGYTF; CDR3nt: TGTGCCAGCAAGGACAGGGCCCGAGGGGGCTACACCTTC
j_gene: TRBJ1-2; v_gene: TRBV10-3; d_gene: TRBD1; abundance: -; CDR3aa: CAISEGTVGRAGYTF; CDR3nt: TGTGCCATCAGTGAGGGGACAGTAGGACGCGCGGGCTACACCTTC
j_gene: TRBJ2-2; v_gene: TRBV7-2; d_gene: TRBD2; abundance: -; CDR3aa: CASRLRSGGPRGTGELFF; CDR3nt: TGTGCCAGCAGACTACGTAGCGGGGGGCCCCGAGGCACCGGGGAGCTGTTTTTT
j_gene: TRBJ1-4; v_gene: TRBV2; d_gene: -; abundance: -; CDR3aa: CASRAPEGKLFF; CDR3nt: TGTGCCAGCAGGGCCCCTGAGGGAAAACTGTTTTTT
j_gene: TRBJ1-5; v_gene: TRBV27; d_gene: -; abundance: -; CDR3aa: CASSQRSTQTGHSNQPQHF; CDR3nt: TGTGCCAGCAGTCAAAGATCGACCCAGACAGGTCATAGCAATCAGCCCCAGCATTTT
j_gene: TRBJ2-7; v_gene: TRBV6-5; d_gene: -; abundance: -; CDR3aa: CASSYQYEQYF; CDR3nt: TGTGCCAGCAGTTACCAATACGAGCAGTACTTC
j_gene: TRBJ1-2; v_gene: TRBV7-9; d_gene: -; abundance: -; CDR3aa: CASSPGTDSPYGYTF; CDR3nt: TGTGCCAGCAGCCCCGGGACCGACTCTCCCTATGGCTACACCTTC
j_gene: TRBJ2-1; v_gene: TRBV28; d_gene: TRBD2; abundance: -; CDR3aa: CASTLSGRDYNEQFF; CDR3nt: TGTGCCAGCACCCTTAGCGGGAGGGACTACAATGAGCAGTTCTTC
j_gene: TRBJ2-2; v_gene: TRBV11-2; d_gene: TRBD1; abundance: -; CDR3aa: CASSRPEAGGLFF; CDR3nt: TGTGCCAGCAGCCGACCTGAGGCAGGGGGCCTGTTTTTT
j_gene: TRBJ2-7; v_gene: TRBV19; d_gene: TRBD2; abundance: -; CDR3aa: CASSLRLAGGHYEQYF; CDR3nt: TGTGCCAGTAGTCTCCGACTAGCGGGAGGACACTACGAGCAGTACTTC
j_gene: TRBJ1-2; v_gene: TRBV28; d_gene: TRBD1; abundance: -; CDR3aa: CASSPRTGSNYGYTF; CDR3nt: TGTGCCAGCAGTCCTCGGACAGGGAGTAACTATGGCTACACCTTC
j_gene: TRBJ1-1; v_gene: TRBV30; d_gene: -; abundance: -; CDR3aa: CAWSVTEGVYTEAFF; CDR3nt: TGTGCCTGGAGTGTAACGGAGGGGGTGTACACTGAAGCTTTCTTT
j_gene: TRBJ1-1; v_gene: TRBV5-6; d_gene: -; abundance: -; CDR3aa: CASSSSYREAGGMNTEAFF; CDR3nt: TGTGCCAGCAGCTCGTCATATCGGGAGGCGGGGGGAATGAACACTGAAGCTTTCTTT
j_gene: TRBJ1-1; v_gene: TRBV18; d_gene: TRBD1; abundance: -; CDR3aa: CASSPYYGQGVTNTEAFF; CDR3nt: TGTGCCAGCTCACCCTATTATGGACAGGGGGTTACGAACACTGAAGCTTTCTTT
j_gene: TRBJ2-5; v_gene: TRBV5-8; d_gene: -; abundance: -; CDR3aa: CASSLIRAETQYF; CDR3nt: TGTGCCAGCAGCCTGATTAGGGCAGAGACCCAGTACTTC
j_gene: TRBJ1-2; v_gene: TRBV10-1; d_gene: TRBD1; abundance: -; CDR3aa: CASSVNRGGYTF; CDR3nt: TGCGCCAGCAGTGTCAACAGGGGTGGCTACACCTTC
j_gene: TRBJ1-1; v_gene: TRBV18; d_gene: -; abundance: many; CDR3aa: CASSPVLDRMNTEAFF; CDR3nt: TGTGCCAGCTCACCAGTCTTGGACAGAATGAACACTGAAGCTTTCTTT
j_gene: TRBJ2-3; v_gene: TRBV25-1; d_gene: TRBD2; abundance: -; CDR3aa: CASSEYRGERDTQYF; CDR3nt: TGTGCCAGCAGTGAATATCGGGGGGAGAGGGATACGCAGTATTTT
j_gene: TRBJ1-1; v_gene: TRBV7-2; d_gene: TRBD1; abundance: -; CDR3aa: CASSRDRLNTEAFF; CDR3nt: TGTGCCAGCAGCCGGGACAGGCTGAACACTGAAGCTTTCTTT
j_gene: TRBJ2-7; v_gene: TRBV28; d_gene: -; abundance: once; CDR3aa: CASTLNRDGYEQYF; CDR3nt: TGTGCCAGCACCCTGAACCGGGACGGCTACGAGCAGTACTTC
j_gene: TRBJ1-2; v_gene: TRBV7-9; d_gene: -; abundance: -; CDR3aa: CASSLPTEASGYGYTF; CDR3nt: TGTGCCAGCAGCTTACCAACAGAAGCTTCGGGCTATGGCTACACCTTC
j_gene: TRBJ1-2; v_gene: TRBV28; d_gene: TRBD1; abundance: -; CDR3aa: CASKRDRQFYGYTF; CDR3nt: TGTGCCAGCAAAAGGGACAGGCAATTCTATGGCTACACCTTC
j_gene: TRBJ2-1; v_gene: TRBV6-1; d_gene: -; abundance: -; CDR3aa: CASRGGENEQFF; CDR3nt: TGTGCCAGCAGAGGAGGGGAAAATGAGCAGTTCTTC
j_gene: TRBJ1-6; v_gene: TRBV28; d_gene: -; abundance: -; CDR3aa: CASSMGFSYNSPLHF; CDR3nt: TGTGCCAGCAGTATGGGGTTCTCCTATAATTCACCCCTCCACTTT
j_gene: TRBJ1-3; v_gene: TRBV6-1; d_gene: -; abundance: -; CDR3aa: CASTTGQTSGNTIYF; CDR3nt: TGTGCCAGCACTACCGGACAGACCTCTGGAAACACCATATATTTT
j_gene: TRBJ1-4; v_gene: TRBV5-6; d_gene: -; abundance: -; CDR3aa: CASSKELATNEKLFF; CDR3nt: TGTGCCAGCAGCAAGGAGTTGGCGACTAATGAAAAACTGTTTTTT
j_gene: TRBJ1-4; v_gene: TRBV5-4; d_gene: -; abundance: -; CDR3aa: CASSWGGSEKLFF; CDR3nt: TGTGCCAGCAGCTGGGGTGGTAGTGAAAAACTGTTTTTT
j_gene: TRBJ2-3; v_gene: TRBV7-9; d_gene: -; abundance: -; CDR3aa: CASSLGGWLPHGDTQYF; CDR3nt: TGTGCCAGCAGCTTAGGAGGTTGGCTACCCCACGGAGATACGCAGTATTTT